This entry lists 10 T cell receptor beta chains sequenced from one sample in a study of identical twins. TCRdb recomputed calls from the 5' RACE reads with MiXCR, one row per CDR3 protein. The repertoire consists of 220,000 or so distinct CDR3 sequences, with approximately 7% occurring once and the leading ten covering about 3.6%. These data were likewise used in another study, on yellow fever vaccine responses in identical twins.

The sample taken for sequencing was memory (CD45RO+) T cells sorted from blood. These receptors originate from a woman aged 18-30 years in good health.

At least ten counts were recorded for this clonotype. The V gene is TRBV20-1, the J gene TRBJ1-1; possible D gene TRBD1, 5 bases. Germline lookup yields CDR1 DFQATT and CDR2 SNEGSKA (reference sequence). The CDR3 contains 13 residues. CDR3 in DNA: TGCAGCACGACGACAGACCAGAACACTGAAGCTTTCTTT. Translated, it gives CSTTTDQNTEAFF.

This clonotype was seen only a few times. The J gene is TRBJ2-1, the V gene TRBV7-3, with TRBD2 identical over 14 bases. The CDR3 is 16 residues long. Germline trimming cut 4 bases from V and 7 bases from J; bases unmatched to any gene: 6. Looked up from germline, CDR1 is SGHTA and CDR2 is FQGTGA. The CDR3 DNA is TGTGCCAGCAGCTCCGGACTAGCGGGAGGTTTAAATGAGCAGTTCTTC. Its protein product is CASSSGLAGGLNEQFF.

The V call is TRBV6-5, the J call TRBJ2-7; 7 bases align to TRBD2. V was pared by 0 bases and J by 2 bases, with 4 bases of the junction left unmatched. CDR1 is MNHEY and CDR2 is SVGAGI in the germline V gene. This CDR3 is 15 amino acids long. In DNA, the CDR3 is TGTGCCAGCAGTTACTCGGGGGAGGGGCCCTACGAGCAGTACTTC. Translating it yields CASSYSGEGPYEQYF.

Ten or more counts support this clonotype. This chain connects TRBV15 to TRBJ2-3; the D is unclear. The CDR3 has 15 amino acids. Trimming stripped 5 bases from V and 0 bases from J, with 12 bases between. The V gene's germline CDR1 is LNHNV and CDR2 YYDKDF (reference sequence). The CDR3 region is CATSYESRSTDTQYF. DNA for the CDR3: TGTGCCACCAGCTACGAGAGTCGGAGCACAGATACGCAGTATTTT.

The CDR3 sequence is CSARLPSSYEQYF. CDR3 nucleotides: TGCAGTGCTAGACTTCCATCTTCCTACGAGCAGTACTTC. The rearrangement uses TRBV20-1 and TRBJ2-7; no reliable D call. The V end lost 2 bases, the J end lost 1 base, and 9 bases lay between the germline ends. The CDR3 has 13 residues. CDR1 and CDR2 from the germline V gene are DFQATT and SNEGSKA (reference sequence).

The chain is built from TRBV5-1 and TRBJ1-1; possible D gene TRBD1, 6 bases. Germline V gene lookup returns CDR1 SGHRS and CDR2 YFSETQ. CDR3 length: 13 amino acids. The V and J ends lost 6 bases and 3 bases respectively, with 12 bases between them. DNA for the CDR3: TGCGCCAGCAACGAGAGGGGGGACACTGAAGCTTTCTTT. Its protein product is CASNERGDTEAFF.

This clonotype was found many times. The chain carries TRBV10-3 and TRBJ1-5; 10 bases agree with TRBD1. J was trimmed by 7 bases and V by 6 bases; bases with no gene match: 9. The CDR3 has 15 residues. Per the germline V gene, CDR1 is ENHRY and CDR2 is SYGVKD. DNA for the CDR3: TGTGCCATCAGGCCGTCGGGACAGGGGAACCAGCCCCAGCATTTT. Encoded protein: CAIRPSGQGNQPQHF.

This clonotype was observed many times. The chain employs TRBV5-1 and TRBJ2-7, with D possibly being TRBD1 (5 bases). The V end was cut by 6 bases, the J end by 0 bases, with 13 bases between. The germline gives CDR1 SGHRS, CDR2 YFSETQ. The CDR3 extends over 14 amino acids. The CDR3 DNA is TGCGCCAGCAAACAGGCCTTGAGCTCCTACGAGCAGTACTTC. As protein: CASKQALSSYEQYF.

The chain has TRBV24-1 and TRBJ2-2, with no clear D. The CDR3 covers 14 residues. V was cut by 4 bases and J by 5 bases, with 10 bases left in between. CDR1 is KGHDR, CDR2 SFDVKD, per germline. CDR3 amino acids: CATSDFWGTGELFF. The CDR3 DNA sequence: TGTGCCACCAGTGACTTCTGGGGAACCGGGGAGCTGTTTTTT.

The J gene is TRBJ2-2, the V gene TRBV5-5; tentative D call: TRBD1 (6 bases). Germline loops: CDR1 SGHKS, CDR2 YYEKEE (reference sequence). The CDR3 length is 17 residues. The V gene lost 4 bases and the J gene lost 2 bases, with 18 bases spanning the gap. CDR3 residues: CASSVDAGTSNTGELFF. The CDR3 DNA is TGTGCCAGCAGCGTAGACGCCGGGACATCTAACACCGGGGAGCTGTTTTTT.